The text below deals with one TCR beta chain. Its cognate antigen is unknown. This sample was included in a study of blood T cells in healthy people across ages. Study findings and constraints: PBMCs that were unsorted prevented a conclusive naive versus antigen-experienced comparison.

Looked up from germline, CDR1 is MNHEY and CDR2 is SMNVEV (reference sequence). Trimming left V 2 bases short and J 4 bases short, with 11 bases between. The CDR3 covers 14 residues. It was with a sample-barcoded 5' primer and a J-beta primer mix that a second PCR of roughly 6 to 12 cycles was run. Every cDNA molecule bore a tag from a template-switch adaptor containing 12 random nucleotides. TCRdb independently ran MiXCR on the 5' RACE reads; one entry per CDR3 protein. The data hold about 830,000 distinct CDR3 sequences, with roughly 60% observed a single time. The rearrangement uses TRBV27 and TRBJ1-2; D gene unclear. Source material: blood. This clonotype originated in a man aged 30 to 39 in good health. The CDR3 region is CASSLDWTGYGYTF. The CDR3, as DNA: TGTGCCAGCAGTTTAGATTGGACGGGCTATGGCTACACCTTC.